The next 21 T cell receptor beta chains were all read from a single sample in a study of T cells in Graves' hyperthyroidism and ophthalmopathy. Authors of the study amplified TCR beta CDR3 regions from RNA transcripts. A set of HTBI primers served as the primers for a first-round RT-PCR of the TCR CDR3. TCRdb re-analysed the multiplex PCR reads in MiXCR, keeping a single row per CDR3 protein. The data show about 560,000 distinct CDR3 sequences, over 15% seen once. The material sequenced was blood. These receptors all stem from a woman between 18 and 30 years old with Graves' hyperthyroidism.

This clonotype was recorded at least ten times. This sequence joins TRBV20-1 and TRBJ2-3; TRBD2 aligns across 7 bases. The CDR3 is 13 residues long. The germline V gene encodes CDR1 DFQATT and CDR2 SNEGSKA (reference sequence). V shed 7 bases and J 3 bases; nucleotides not matched to a gene: 7. The CDR3 here is CSVIHGGTDTQYF. The DNA of the CDR3 is TGCAGTGTTATACACGGGGGGACAGATACGCAGTATTTT.

The chain has TRBV6-1 and TRBJ2-4; TRBD1 might be the D (6 bases). V lost 6 bases, J lost 2 bases, and 8 bases lay in between. The V gene's germline CDR1 is MNHNS and CDR2 SASEGT. There are 13 residues in the CDR3. The CDR3, as DNA: TGTGCCAGCAGCGGGACAACCAAAAACATTCAGTACTTC. Translating it yields CASSGTTKNIQYF.

This clonotype was detected a few times. The rearrangement uses TRBV20-1 and TRBJ2-3; no clear D gene. Per germline, CDR1 DFQATT and CDR2 SNEGSKA (reference sequence). Trimming removed 4 bases from V and 1 base from J, with 12 bases in between. CDR3 length: 14 amino acids. The CDR3: CSATPRAGTDTQYF. The CDR3 region has the DNA TGCAGTGCTACCCCCCGGGCTGGCACAGATACGCAGTATTTT.

This clonotype has at least ten counts. The V and J genes are TRBV12-3 or TRBV12-4 and TRBJ2-1, with TRBD1 identical over 9 bases. The CDR3 totals 16 residues. V dropped 7 bases and J dropped 5; count of bases not matched to a gene: 12. CDR3 DNA: TGTGCCAGCACCTATAGACCGGGACAGGGCGACAATGAGCAGTTCTTC. Its translation: CASTYRPGQGDNEQFF.

The genes are TRBV12-3 or TRBV12-4 and TRBJ2-1; D may be TRBD2 (6 bases). There are 17 residues in the CDR3. V shed 3 bases and J shed 7 bases, with 22 bases lying between them. CDR3: CASSFNLGGRLWNEQFF. As DNA, the CDR3 is TGTGCCAGCAGTTTTAATTTGGGAGGTAGGTTATGGAATGAGCAGTTCTTC.

Regarding this clonotype: A single base separates this from a much larger clone, so it may be a read error. The genes are TRBV10-3 and TRBJ1-2, with no clear D. Germline CDR1 ENHRY, CDR2 SYGVKD. The CDR3 extends over 13 amino acids. The DNA for the CDR3 is TGTACCAGCAGTTACTCGAGGGAATCTGGCTACACCTTC. It is translated as CTSSYSRESGYTF.

This clonotype was found many times. This rearrangement joins TRBV5-1 to TRBJ1-1, with D maybe TRBD1 (6 bases). CDR3 length: 14 amino acids. The V end was cut by 1 base, the J end by 5 bases, with 12 bases between. CDR1 and CDR2 (germline): SGHRS, YFSETQ. As DNA, the CDR3 is TGCGCCAGCAGCTTGCCTGACCAGGGGACTGAAGCTTTCTTT. Translation gives CASSLPDQGTEAFF. Full variable domain (rest looked up from reference TRBV5-1 and TRBJ1-1): KAGVTQTPRYLIKTRGQQVTLSCSPISGHRSVSWYQQTPGQGLQFLFEYFSETQRNKGNFPGRFSGRQFSNSRSEMNVSTLELGDSALYLCASSLPDQGTEAFFGQGTRLTVV.

Regarding this clonotype: Being one base from a much bigger clone, this may be a read error. J is TRBJ2-1 and V is TRBV7-2; weak D call: TRBD1 (5 bases). The CDR3 length is 14 residues. Germline values: CDR1 SGHTA, CDR2 FQGNSA. This CDR3 is CAGSLVAGNNEQFF. DNA for the CDR3: TGTGCCGGCAGCTTAGTCGCAGGGAACAATGAGCAGTTCTTC. Full variable domain (rest looked up from reference TRBV7-2 and TRBJ2-1): GAGVSQSPSNKVTEKGKDVELRCDPISGHTALYWYRQSLGQGLEFLIYFQGNSAPDKSGLPSDRFSAERTGGSVSTLTIQRTQQEDSAVYLCAGSLVAGNNEQFFGPGTRLTVL.

This rearrangement joins TRBV3-1 to TRBJ1-2; 8 positions agree with TRBD1. CDR3 size: 14 residues. Germline V gene lookup returns CDR1 LGHDT and CDR2 YNNKEL (reference sequence). With V trimmed by 6 bases and J by 6 bases, 9 bases remained unmatched. The CDR3 region has the DNA TGTGCCAGCAGTCAACAGGGGGTCGAGAATGGCTACACCTTC. Protein: CASSQQGVENGYTF.

As regards this clonotype: This may arise from a read error, as a much more abundant clone is one base away. The genes are TRBV7-2 and TRBJ1-1, with no clear D. Trimming stripped 4 bases from V and 3 bases from J, with 9 bases between. Per the germline V gene, CDR1 is SGHTA and CDR2 is FQGNSA. The CDR3 sequence is 13 residues long. CDR3 nucleotide sequence: TGTGCCAGCAGCTCAGTGGCGGACACTGAAGCTTTCTTT. It encodes CASSSVADTEAFF.

Many counts were recorded for this clonotype. V gene TRBV5-1 combines with J gene TRBJ2-3; D may be TRBD1 (6 bases). Germline V gives CDR1 SGHRS, CDR2 YFSETQ. The CDR3 is 15 residues long. V dropped 4 bases and J dropped 3 bases, with 15 bases sitting between them. The DNA of the CDR3 is TGCGCCAGCAGCAGGGACACCCGCTTGACAGATACGCAGTATTTT. This translates into CASSRDTRLTDTQYF.

This clonotype was picked up many times. The V call is TRBV2, the J call TRBJ2-3; D call uncertain. This CDR3 region has 15 residues. Germline CDR1 is SNHLY and CDR2 is FYNNEI. The V and J ends lost 2 bases and 0 bases respectively, with 9 bases between them. CDR3 DNA sequence: TGTGCCAGCAGTGAACGCCAGATTAGCACAGATACGCAGTATTTT. It codes for CASSERQISTDTQYF.

V and J are TRBV5-5 and TRBJ1-6; TRBD1 is a possible D gene (6 bases). From germline, CDR1 is SGHKS and CDR2 YYEKEE (reference sequence). CDR3 size: 14 residues. V lost 2 bases to trimming and J lost 8 bases, with 11 bases between them. The chain's CDR3 is CASSLTTGYSPLHF. The CDR3 DNA sequence: TGTGCCAGCAGCTTAACCACAGGGTATTCACCCCTCCACTTT.

This clonotype was found many times. The V gene is TRBV28, the J gene TRBJ1-6; D perhaps matches TRBD1 (5 bases). V lost 7 bases to trimming and J lost 1 base, with 17 bases between them. The CDR3 has 17 residues. The V gene's germline CDR1 is MDHEN and CDR2 SYDVKM. CDR3: CASNPTGSTSYNSPLHF. CDR3 bases: TGTGCCAGCAATCCCACAGGCTCAACATCCTATAATTCACCCCTCCACTTT.

In its sample, this clonotype was seen many times. The chain combines TRBV11-2 with TRBJ2-3; D is possibly TRBD2 (6 bases). The CDR3 totals 13 residues. Germline-derived CDR1 and CDR2 are SGHAT and FQNNGV. The CDR3 DNA sequence: TGTGCTACCCGGGACTTAGGCACAGATACGCAGTATTTT. Residues: CATRDLGTDTQYF.

In its sample, this clonotype was seen many times. The chain joins TRBV5-8 to TRBJ1-1, with TRBD1 identical over 8 bases. Germline V gives CDR1 SGHTS, CDR2 YDEGEE. CDR3 length: 13 residues. The V gene end was trimmed by 6 bases and the J gene end by 3 bases; junction bases not matched to a gene: 4. CDR3 sequence (DNA): TGTGCCAGCAATACAGGGGGTTACACTGAAGCTTTCTTT. It is translated as CASNTGGYTEAFF.

The chain couples TRBV7-9 to TRBJ1-2; possible D gene TRBD1, 6 bases. With 8 bases removed from V and 3 bases from J, the gap between germline ends came to 13 bases. The CDR3 has 13 residues. Germline values: CDR1 SEHNR, CDR2 FQNEAQ (reference sequence). In DNA form, the CDR3 reads TGTGCCAGCGGAAGGGACACTTACTATGGCTACACCTTC. Its protein product is CASGRDTYYGYTF.

The V call is TRBV3-1, the J call TRBJ1-2, with 8 bases that match TRBD1. The CDR3 extends over 16 amino acids. Trimming removed 1 base from V and 4 bases from J; junction bases left unmatched: 8. CDR1 and CDR2 (germline): LGHDT, YNNKEL (reference sequence). The CDR3 spells CASSQGIKGQVYGYTF. In DNA form, the CDR3 reads TGTGCCAGCAGCCAAGGTATCAAGGGACAGGTCTATGGCTACACCTTC.

Only a few counts were recorded for this clonotype. The gene calls are TRBV10-3 and TRBJ2-6, with D perhaps TRBD1 or TRBD2 (5 bases each). The germline V and J ends were trimmed by 7 bases and 0 bases, with 16 bases remaining between them. The CDR3 totals 17 residues. Germline V gene lookup returns CDR1 ENHRY and CDR2 SYGVKD. The CDR3 loop reads CAIMGSVGVSGANVLTF. In DNA form, the CDR3 reads TGTGCCATCATGGGGTCTGTGGGGGTCTCTGGGGCCAACGTCCTGACTTTC.

This clonotype has at least ten counts. V is TRBV2 and J is TRBJ2-1, with D tentatively TRBD2 (5 bases). Germline V lookup: CDR1 SNHLY, CDR2 FYNNEI. Deletions cut 9 bases from V and 3 bases from J, with 18 bases between. The CDR3 has 15 residues. In DNA form, the CDR3 reads TGTGCCAGGCCCCCTTTTAACGGGGACTACAATGAGCAGTTCTTC. Its protein is CARPPFNGDYNEQFF.

This clonotype was found many times. The genes are TRBV20-1 and TRBJ1-5, with D perhaps TRBD1 (5 bases). The CDR3 sequence is 17 residues long. Germline V lookup: CDR1 DFQATT, CDR2 SNEGSKA (reference sequence). V was pared by 0 bases and J by 1 base, with 16 bases between. CDR3 nucleotides: TGCAGTGCTAGAGAAAGGGGAGGACTTAAGAGCAATCAGCCCCAGCATTTT. Protein product: CSARERGGLKSNQPQHF.